This record looks at one TCR beta chain sequence and its context. As yet, its antigen is unknown. Those who donated, Caucasian adults without exception, all lived in Nashville, Tennessee. The entry originates in a study of shared clonotypes between healthy human individuals. Study-wide context: Donors, aged 18 to 49, were a couple of women and a few men.

V was trimmed by 0 bases and J by 2 bases, leaving 10 bases between them. The CDR3 sequence is 16 residues long. Libraries were prepared by immunoSEQ multiplex PCR; TCRdb keeps only in-frame clonotypes and omits some of them. The sample lists roughly 2.6 million clones, over 85% occurring once. Regarding the study as a whole: The study found 4.5% to 5% of naive CD4 clonotypes shared across several donors. Non-shared clonotypes had lower generation probabilities than clonotypes shared by all four sorted-subset donors.

The receptor was isolated from a man aged 18 to 30 in good health. The material sequenced was naive CD4+ T cells sorted from blood. Subset described: CD45RA+ positively selected. The chain carries TRBV23-1 and TRBJ1-4; D unclear. TRBV23-1 is marked as an open reading frame, function uncertain. CDR3 in amino acids: CASSQSEIWTNEKLFF. CDR3 DNA sequence: TGCGCCAGCAGTCAATCGGAGATTTGGACTAATGAAAAACTGTTTTTT.